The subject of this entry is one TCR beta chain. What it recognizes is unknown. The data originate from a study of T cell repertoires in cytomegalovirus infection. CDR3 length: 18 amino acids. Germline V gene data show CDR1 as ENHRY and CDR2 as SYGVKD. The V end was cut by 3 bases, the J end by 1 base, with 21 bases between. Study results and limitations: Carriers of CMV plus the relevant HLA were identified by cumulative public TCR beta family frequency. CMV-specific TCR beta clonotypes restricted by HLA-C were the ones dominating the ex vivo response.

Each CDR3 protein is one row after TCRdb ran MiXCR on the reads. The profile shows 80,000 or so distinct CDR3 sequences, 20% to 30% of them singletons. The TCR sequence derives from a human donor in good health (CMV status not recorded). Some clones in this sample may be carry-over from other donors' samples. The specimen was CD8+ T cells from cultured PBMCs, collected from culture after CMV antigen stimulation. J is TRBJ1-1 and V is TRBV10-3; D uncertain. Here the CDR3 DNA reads TGTGCCATCAGTGAAGGTCTTGATCAGCCCCCCTGGAACACTGAAGCTTTCTTT. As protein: CAISEGLDQPPWNTEAFF.